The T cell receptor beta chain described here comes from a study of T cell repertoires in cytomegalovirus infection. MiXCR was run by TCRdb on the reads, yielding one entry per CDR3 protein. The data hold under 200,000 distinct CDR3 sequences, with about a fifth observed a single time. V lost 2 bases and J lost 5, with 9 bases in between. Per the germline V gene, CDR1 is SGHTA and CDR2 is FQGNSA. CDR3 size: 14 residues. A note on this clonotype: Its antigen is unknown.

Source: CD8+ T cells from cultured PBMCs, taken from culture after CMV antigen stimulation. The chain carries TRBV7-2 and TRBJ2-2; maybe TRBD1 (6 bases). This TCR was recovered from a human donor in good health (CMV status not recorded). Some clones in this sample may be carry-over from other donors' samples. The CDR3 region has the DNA TGTGCCAGCAGCTTAAACAGGGAGACCGGGGAGCTGTTTTTT. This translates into CASSLNRETGELFF.